This T cell receptor (beta chain) is drawn from a study of CD8+ T cells in alopecia areata. This clone was seen a handful of times. Germline-derived CDR1 and CDR2 are GTSNPN and SVGIG (reference sequence). The CDR3 contains 12 residues. The V end was cut by 3 bases, the J end by 4 bases, with 9 bases between. As the sequencing template, cDNA was produced by extracting RNA and reverse transcribing it. Repertoires were generated with immunoSEQ multiplex PCR, while TCRdb's copy carries only in-frame clones and drops some. This sample carries about 180,000 clones, about 70% of them seen once, and the ten largest clones take roughly an eighth.

The origin of this receptor is a human donor with alopecia areata. Sequences were derived from CD8+ T cells sorted from blood, sampled at week 0. The gene calls are TRBV30 and TRBJ2-5; D unresolved. CDR3 in DNA: TGTGCCTGGAGGAGTCCGGCAGAGACCCAGTACTTC. It encodes CAWRSPAETQYF.